The 26 T cell receptor beta chains presented below share a single source sample, sequenced in a study of blood T cell repertoires in COVID-19. Clones were read by immunoSEQ multiplex PCR, and TCRdb kept only the in-frame ones, dropping some. The data show about 430,000 clones, around 89% seen once. The sample consisted of PBMCs or T cells enriched from blood (not recorded which). Receptors were obtained from a woman aged 25-40 years with acute COVID-19.

CDR3 residues: CASSLSEPWTDYEQYF. The CDR3 DNA reads as TGTGCCAGCAGTTTAAGTGAACCTTGGACAGACTACGAGCAGTACTTC. The chain combines TRBV27 with TRBJ2-7, with D perhaps TRBD1 (6 bases). Germline V gene lookup returns CDR1 MNHEY and CDR2 SMNVEV (reference sequence). CDR3 length equals 16 residues. The V and J ends lost 2 bases and 3 bases respectively, with 17 bases between them.

The chain carries TRBV11-1 and TRBJ1-6, with 8 bases matching TRBD1. The V segment lost 5 bases and the J segment 5 bases; nucleotides outside the gene matches: 2. This CDR3 is 14 amino acids long. Germline CDR1 is SGHAT and CDR2 is FQDESV (reference sequence). CDR3 amino acids: CASSRTGNNSPLHF. The CDR3 coding sequence is TGTGCCAGCAGCCGGACAGGGAATAATTCACCCCTCCACTTT. Supplemented by reference TRBV11-1 and TRBJ1-6, the full variable domain reads EAEVAQSPRYKITEKSQAVAFWCDPISGHATLYWYRQILGQGPELLVQFQDESVVDDSQLPKDRFSAERLKGVDSTLKIQPAELGDSAMYLCASSRTGNNSPLHFGNGTRLTVT.

The chain is built from TRBV2 and TRBJ1-1; 8 bases fit TRBD1. Germline CDR1 SNHLY, CDR2 FYNNEI. The CDR3 length is 14 residues. The V and J ends lost 7 bases and 1 base, in that order; junction bases with no gene match: 5. The DNA for the CDR3 is TGTGCCAGCACCCGAGGGACAGGGAACACTGAAGCTTTCTTT. This gives the protein CASTRGTGNTEAFF. Full variable domain (missing parts from reference TRBV2 and TRBJ1-1): EPEVTQTPSHQVTQMGQEVILRCVPISNHLYFYWYRQILGQKVEFLVSFYNNEISEKSEIFDDQFSVERPDGSNFTLKIRSTKLEDSAMYFCASTRGTGNTEAFFGQGTRLTVV.

The V and J genes are TRBV28 and TRBJ2-2; 10 bases are a match to TRBD2. Germline lookup yields CDR1 MDHEN and CDR2 SYDVKM. Losses at the gene ends were 5 bases for V and 5 bases for J; bases not matched to a gene: 11. The CDR3 contains 17 residues. CDR3 region: CASSHRISGGKTGELFF. CDR3 DNA sequence: TGTGCCAGCAGTCATAGGATTAGCGGGGGGAAAACCGGGGAGCTGTTTTTT.

The chain carries TRBV6-6 and TRBJ2-2; 9 positions agree with TRBD2. Germline values: CDR1 MNHNY, CDR2 SVGAGI (reference sequence). V trimming: 6 bases; J trimming: 3 bases; junction bases outside the gene matches: 8. The CDR3 is made up of 16 amino acids. CDR3 amino acids: CASSPQLAGYTGELFF. DNA of the CDR3: TGTGCCAGCAGCCCCCAACTAGCGGGTTACACCGGGGAGCTGTTTTTT.

The chain uses TRBV3-1 (or the pseudogene TRBV3-2) and TRBJ2-7, with 9 bases lining up with TRBD1. J gave up 3 bases and V 1 base, and 7 bases lay outside the gene matches. The CDR3 covers 16 residues. Germline V gene lookup returns CDR1 LGHDT and CDR2 YNNKEL (reference sequence). CDR3 in DNA: TGTGCCAGCAGCCAAGTCGGGGGACAGGGTAGCTACGAGCAGTACTTC. It translates to CASSQVGGQGSYEQYF.

This clone was counted a few times. This chain joins TRBV6-6 and TRBJ2-2; 7 bases align to TRBD1. This CDR3 has 17 amino acids. Germline V lookup: CDR1 MNHNY, CDR2 SVGAGI (reference sequence). The V gene end was trimmed by 6 bases and the J gene end by 0 bases; junction bases not matched to a gene: 10. CDR3 amino acids: CASSRPGQSSNTGELFF. The CDR3 DNA sequence: TGTGCCAGCAGCCGACCGGGACAGAGTTCGAACACCGGGGAGCTGTTTTTT.

The CDR3 DNA follows: TGTGCTAGTGGTTTGGAGACAGTCACCGGGGAGCTGTTTTTT. Its protein is CASGLETVTGELFF. The V call is TRBV12-5, the J call TRBJ2-2, with D maybe TRBD1 (5 bases). This CDR3 has 14 residues. V lost 1 base and J 4 bases, leaving 7 bases between the germline ends. Germline V lookup: CDR1 LGHNT, CDR2 FRNRAP.

The CDR3: CASSGGGPSGELFF. Written as DNA, the CDR3 is TGTGCCAGTAGTGGAGGGGGCCCCAGTGGGGAGCTGTTTTTT. The chain has TRBV19 and TRBJ2-2, with a weak D call TRBD1 (7 bases). CDR1 is LNHDA and CDR2 is SQIVND in the germline V gene (reference sequence). V lost 5 bases and J 8 bases, leaving 15 bases between the germline ends. This CDR3 is 14 amino acids long.

The chain joins TRBV5-8 to TRBJ1-6, with 9 bases fitting TRBD1. The V gene end was trimmed by 4 bases and the J gene end by 0 bases; junction bases not matched to a gene: 8. This CDR3 contains 18 residues. The germline V gene encodes CDR1 SGHTS and CDR2 YDEGEE. CDR3: CASSGGQGISSYNSPLHF. DNA for the CDR3: TGTGCCAGCAGCGGTGGACAGGGGATAAGCTCCTATAATTCACCCCTCCACTTT.

The rearrangement links TRBV27 to TRBJ2-2; D not resolved. CDR1 MNHEY and CDR2 SMNVEV come from the germline V gene (reference sequence). The CDR3 extends over 14 amino acids. Trimming left V 3 bases short and J 4 bases short, with 9 bases between. This CDR3 reads CASSFVASTGELFF. In DNA, the CDR3 is TGTGCCAGCAGTTTTGTGGCAAGCACCGGGGAGCTGTTTTTT.

The chain combines TRBV5-1 with TRBJ1-4, with 11 bases that match TRBD1. The CDR3 spans 17 residues. J was trimmed by 6 bases and V by 5 bases; bases with no gene match: 12. Germline loops: CDR1 SGHRS, CDR2 YFSETQ. The CDR3 DNA is TGCGCCAGCAGACCTGGACAGGGGGCGGGTTTGGATGAAAAACTGTTTTTT. Translation gives CASRPGQGAGLDEKLFF.

The chain links TRBV2 to TRBJ2-1, with TRBD2 matching 8 bases. V shed 6 bases and J 6 bases; nucleotides not matched to a gene: 13. The CDR3 extends over 16 amino acids. Germline V gene data show CDR1 as SNHLY and CDR2 as FYNNEI. Here the CDR3 reads CASRAARGGLPNEQFF. CDR3 in DNA: TGTGCCAGCAGAGCGGCCCGGGGGGGCCTTCCCAATGAGCAGTTCTTC.

The table lists this clone with a few counts. This chain joins TRBV5-8 and TRBJ2-7; D unclear. This CDR3 has 15 amino acids. The V and J ends lost 5 bases and 7 bases respectively, with 22 bases between them. The germline V gene has CDR1 SGHTS and CDR2 YDEGEE. CDR3 amino acids: CASSSIVARVGEQYF. As DNA, the CDR3 is TGTGCCAGCAGTTCCATTGTGGCTAGAGTTGGGGAGCAGTACTTC.

The chain recombines TRBV7-8 with TRBJ2-1; 10 bases are a match to TRBD2. CDR1 and CDR2 (germline): SGHVS, FQNEAQ. The ends lost 5 bases at V and 7 bases at J; junction bases unmatched: 8. There are 15 residues in the CDR3. CDR3 sequence: CASSHSSGGLNEQFF. The CDR3 DNA reads TGTGCCAGCAGCCATTCTAGCGGGGGATTGAATGAGCAGTTCTTC. Based on the CDR3 plus reference TRBV7-8 and TRBJ2-1, the full variable domain is GAGVSQSPRYKVAKRGQDVALRCDPISGHVSLFWYQQALGQGPEFLTYFQNEAQLDKSGLPSDRFFAERPEGSVSTLKIQRTQQEDSAVYLCASSHSSGGLNEQFFGPGTRLTVL.

This clone was seen just once. The CDR3 region is CASSEEINQPQHF. CDR3 sequence (DNA): TGTGCCAGCAGTGAGGAGATCAATCAGCCCCAGCATTTT. This chain links TRBV2 with TRBJ1-5; D unresolved. Trimming left V 3 bases short and J 3 bases short, with 6 bases between. The germline V gene has CDR1 SNHLY and CDR2 FYNNEI. CDR3 length: 13 amino acids. The variable domain in full, with the rest retrieved from reference TRBV2 and TRBJ1-5, is EPEVTQTPSHQVTQMGQEVILRCVPISNHLYFYWYRQILGQKVEFLVSFYNNEISEKSEIFDDQFSVERPDGSNFTLKIRSTKLEDSAMYFCASSEEINQPQHFGDGTRLSIL.

The chain employs TRBV3-1 (or the pseudogene TRBV3-2) and TRBJ2-7; 7 positions match TRBD1. Germline loops: CDR1 LGHDT, CDR2 YNNKEL (reference sequence). This CDR3 region has 15 residues. The junction had 12 bases not matched to a gene; V was cut back by 3 bases and J by 7 bases. The CDR3, as DNA: TGTGCCAGCAGCCATAACTGGGACAGCAGTCGGGAGCAGTACTTC. It is translated as CASSHNWDSSREQYF.

CDR3 bases: TGTGCCAGCAGCCTCCCTGTGGAGGTAAAGAACACTGAAGCTTTCTTT. Protein: CASSLPVEVKNTEAFF. V is TRBV7-8 and J is TRBJ1-1; no clear D gene. Germline CDR1 and CDR2: SGHVS and FQNEAQ. This CDR3 has 16 residues. Trimming took 5 bases from V and 1 from J, leaving 17 bases between them.

This chain links TRBV5-1 with TRBJ1-3, with 8 bases identical to TRBD1. The CDR3 is 17 residues long. Germline V gives CDR1 SGHRS, CDR2 YFSETQ. V dropped 0 bases and J dropped 4; count of bases not matched to a gene: 9. The CDR3 coding sequence is TGCGCCAGCAGCTTGGTTGGCCAGGGGGCGCCGGGAAACACCATATATTTT. The encoded protein is CASSLVGQGAPGNTIYF.

The chain joins TRBV5-1 to TRBJ1-3; D is possibly TRBD1 (5 bases). This CDR3 contains 13 residues. The V end lost 4 bases, the J end lost 1 base, and 6 bases lay between the germline ends. Germline lookup yields CDR1 SGHRS and CDR2 YFSETQ. The CDR3 region is CASSQGSGNTIYF. The CDR3 region has the DNA TGCGCCAGCAGCCAGGGTTCTGGAAACACCATATATTTT.

This chain links TRBV30 with TRBJ2-7; TRBD2 aligns across 8 bases. CDR1 and CDR2 (germline): GTSNPN, SVGIG (reference sequence). With V trimmed by 5 bases and J by 0 bases, 9 bases remained unmatched. The CDR3 contains 15 residues. The CDR3 loop is CAWGPLRGASYEQYF. The DNA of the CDR3 is TGTGCCTGGGGACCTTTGCGGGGGGCCTCCTACGAGCAGTACTTC.

This clone was found once. This sequence joins TRBV19 and TRBJ2-1; the D call may be TRBD1 or TRBD2 (6 bases each). V lost 5 bases and J 3 bases, leaving 14 bases between the germline ends. The CDR3 sequence is 15 residues long. CDR1 is LNHDA and CDR2 is SQIVND in the germline V gene (reference sequence). This CDR3 reads CASSLGGPYYNEQFF. The CDR3 region has the DNA TGTGCCAGTAGTCTAGGGGGGCCCTACTACAATGAGCAGTTCTTC.

The chain joins TRBV24-1 to TRBJ1-5; D is perhaps TRBD1 (6 bases). The V gene's germline CDR1 is KGHDR and CDR2 SFDVKD. V lost 4 bases, J lost 7 bases, and 13 bases lay in between. The CDR3 runs 14 residues. Written as DNA, the CDR3 is TGTGCCACCAGTGAATCTGACAGGAACCAGCCCCAGCATTTT. Protein: CATSESDRNQPQHF.

In DNA form, the CDR3 reads TGTGCCAGTAGTAGCGGACAGGGGAACACTGAAGCTTTCTTT. It translates to CASSSGQGNTEAFF. The chain links TRBV19 to TRBJ1-1, with 8 bases lining up with TRBD1. The V and J ends lost 4 bases and 1 base, in that order; junction bases with no gene match: 2. The germline V gene has CDR1 LNHDA and CDR2 SQIVND (reference sequence). The CDR3 consists of 14 residues.

This clone has a handful of counts. The chain employs TRBV19 and TRBJ2-3, with D perhaps TRBD2 (6 bases). Trimming took 6 bases from V and 2 from J, leaving 9 bases between them. Germline CDR1 reads LNHDA; CDR2 reads SQIVND (reference sequence). This CDR3 contains 13 residues. The CDR3 DNA follows: TGTGCCAGTAGAGCGGGCCACACAGATACGCAGTATTTT. Translation: CASRAGHTDTQYF.

The chain employs TRBV2 and TRBJ2-7; 8 bases are shared with TRBD1. CDR1 is SNHLY, CDR2 FYNNEI, per germline. The V gene end was trimmed by 6 bases and the J gene end by 3 bases; junction bases not matched to a gene: 4. This CDR3 has 13 residues. For the CDR3, the DNA is TGTGCCAGCAGAGGTGACAGGGGCTACGAGCAGTACTTC. Protein sequence: CASRGDRGYEQYF.